These 31 T cell receptor beta chains came from one sample sequenced in a study of cytomegalovirus exposure and HLA in healthy donors. The protocol was immunoSEQ multiplex PCR, while the TCRdb copy is restricted to in-frame clones and leaves out a portion. Found here are 150,000 to 250,000 clones, 84% of them singletons; the top ten hold around an eighth. Sequencing was done on a sample of PBMCs. The receptors shown here come from a woman in her 30s in good health and CMV-seropositive.

The chain combines TRBV7-2 with TRBJ2-1, with 12 bases fitting TRBD2. This CDR3 contains 15 residues. With 5 bases clipped from V and 10 bases from J, the junction kept 9 bases outside the gene matches. CDR1 is SGHTA and CDR2 is FQGNSA in the germline V gene. In DNA, the CDR3 is TGTGCCAGCAGCGTTACTAGCGGGGGGCCCGTGGAGCAGTTCTTC. Encoded protein: CASSVTSGGPVEQFF.

This sequence joins TRBV21-1 and TRBJ2-7; the table's D gene call, TRBD1, was not cross checked with the DNA. TRBV21-1 is recorded as a pseudogene. The CDR3 is 18 amino acids. The CDR3 loop reads CASSKGARFGTGGYEQYF. The CDR3 DNA follows: TGTGCCAGCAGCAAAGGGGCTCGCTTCGGGACAGGCGGCTACGAGCAGTACTTC.

This clone was seen only a few times. The chain carries TRBV5-4 and TRBJ1-2; 7 nucleotides agree with TRBD1. Germline CDR1 SGHNT, CDR2 YYREEE (reference sequence). The CDR3 sequence is 15 residues long. The junction had 12 bases not matched to a gene; V was cut back by 6 bases and J by 4 bases. As DNA, the CDR3 is TGTGCCAGCACCCCGAATCAGGGGGTGGGCTATGGCTACACCTTC. Translation: CASTPNQGVGYGYTF. The whole variable domain, remainder taken from reference TRBV5-4 and TRBJ1-2, is ETGVTQSPTHLIKTRGQQVTLRCSSQSGHNTVSWYQQALGQGPQFIFQYYREEENGRGNFPPRFSGLQFPNYSSELNVNALELDDSALYLCASTPNQGVGYGYTFGSGTRLTVV.

The CDR3: CASSEGVQRNTIYF. The CDR3 DNA follows: TGTGCCAGCAGCGAGGGGGTTCAGAGAAACACCATATATTTT. The chain has TRBV11-2 and TRBJ1-3, with D perhaps matching TRBD1 (6 bases). The CDR3 runs to 14 residues. Germline V lookup: CDR1 SGHAT, CDR2 FQNNGV. V lost 5 bases to trimming and J lost 5 bases, with 13 bases between them.

This clone showed up just a few times. The chain couples TRBV2 to TRBJ1-5, with 7 bases lining up with TRBD1. The CDR3 is made up of 14 amino acids. The trim removed 7 bases at V and 3 bases at J, leaving 6 bases unmatched. The germline V gene has CDR1 SNHLY and CDR2 FYNNEI. The CDR3 is CASNTGEPNQPQHF. Here the CDR3 DNA reads TGTGCCAGCAATACAGGGGAGCCCAATCAGCCCCAGCATTTT.

This chain joins TRBV29-1 and TRBJ1-1, with a weak D call TRBD1 (5 bases). V was trimmed by 7 bases and J by 7 bases, leaving 16 bases between them. The CDR3 sequence is 12 residues long. CDR1 is SQVTM and CDR2 is ANQGSEA in the germline V gene. CDR3 protein: CSAQGISSEAFF. The CDR3 nucleotides are TGCAGCGCTCAGGGCATTAGTAGTGAAGCTTTCTTT.

The chain links TRBV28 to TRBJ2-1, with D possibly TRBD1 on 6 matching bases. The V and J ends lost 4 bases and 8 bases respectively, with 18 bases between them. The CDR3 sequence is 15 residues long. CDR1 is MDHEN and CDR2 is SYDVKM in the germline V gene. CDR3 DNA: TGTGCCAGCAGTTCCGGGACACTAAGGATCCATGAGCAGTTCTTC. Residues: CASSSGTLRIHEQFF.

The chain employs TRBV5-1 and TRBJ2-2, with D uncertain. The ends were cut back, 4 bases at V and 9 bases at J, with 10 bases in the middle. The length of the CDR3 is 12 residues. Germline CDR1 reads SGHRS; CDR2 reads YFSETQ. CDR3 amino acids: CASSDTGRELFF. The CDR3 nucleotides are TGCGCCAGCAGCGATACCGGTAGGGAGCTGTTTTTT. Full variable domain (rest looked up from reference TRBV5-1 and TRBJ2-2): KAGVTQTPRYLIKTRGQQVTLSCSPISGHRSVSWYQQTPGQGLQFLFEYFSETQRNKGNFPGRFSGRQFSNSRSEMNVSTLELGDSALYLCASSDTGRELFFGEGSRLTVL.

The chain uses TRBV20-1 and TRBJ1-1; D call uncertain. Trimming stripped 2 bases from V and 5 bases from J, with 6 bases between. Per germline, CDR1 DFQATT and CDR2 SNEGSKA (reference sequence). This CDR3 has 11 amino acids. The CDR3 DNA sequence: TGCAGTGCTAGATCCTTTACTGAAGCTTTCTTT. It encodes CSARSFTEAFF.

The rearrangement joins TRBV5-1 to TRBJ1-1; 10 bases are shared with TRBD1. Germline trimming cut 4 bases from V and 3 bases from J; bases unmatched to any gene: 12. CDR1 and CDR2 (germline): SGHRS, YFSETQ. CDR3 length equals 17 residues. The chain's CDR3 is CASSLLGQGFLDTEAFF. The CDR3 nucleotides are TGCGCCAGCAGCCTTCTGGGACAGGGGTTCTTAGACACTGAAGCTTTCTTT.

The rearrangement uses TRBV29-1 and TRBJ2-7, with D possibly matching TRBD2 (6 bases). The V gene lost 1 base and the J gene lost 3 bases, with 19 bases spanning the gap. This CDR3 has 16 amino acids. Germline loops: CDR1 SQVTM, CDR2 ANQGSEA. CDR3 loop: CSVEVGTAGTLYEQYF. CDR3 in DNA: TGCAGCGTTGAAGTTGGGACCGCGGGAACCCTCTACGAGCAGTACTTC.

CDR3 in amino acids: CASSPGQNERNTIYF. In DNA, the CDR3 is TGTGCCAGCAGCCCTGGACAGAACGAACGAAACACCATATATTTT. The V gene is TRBV5-4, the J gene TRBJ1-3, with D tentatively TRBD1 (6 bases). With 4 bases removed from V and 5 bases from J, the gap between germline ends came to 16 bases. CDR3 length: 15 amino acids. CDR1 and CDR2 from the germline V gene are SGHNT and YYREEE (reference sequence). The complete variable domain, with remaining parts taken from reference TRBV5-4 and TRBJ1-3, reads ETGVTQSPTHLIKTRGQQVTLRCSSQSGHNTVSWYQQALGQGPQFIFQYYREEENGRGNFPPRFSGLQFPNYSSELNVNALELDDSALYLCASSPGQNERNTIYFGEGSWLTVV.

This sequence joins TRBV29-1 and TRBJ2-5; D possibly corresponds to TRBD2 (6 bases). Germline V lookup: CDR1 SQVTM, CDR2 ANQGSEA. V lost 4 bases and J 5 bases, leaving 29 bases between the germline ends. This CDR3 is built from 18 residues. As DNA, the CDR3 is TGCAGCGTTGTATCTGGGTATGAGGACGGGGGTTCGGTGGAGACCCAGTACTTC. Its protein product is CSVVSGYEDGGSVETQYF.

This rearrangement joins TRBV29-1 to TRBJ2-7; no definite D call. This CDR3 has 12 residues. Deletions cut 5 bases from V and 0 bases from J, with 8 bases between. Germline V gene lookup returns CDR1 SQVTM and CDR2 ANQGSEA. In DNA form, the CDR3 reads TGCAGCGTTCGCCTACTCTCCTACGAGCAGTACTTC. Translating it yields CSVRLLSYEQYF.

The V and J genes are TRBV6-1 and TRBJ1-5; D is uncertain. Per germline, CDR1 MNHNS and CDR2 SASEGT. CDR3 length equals 13 residues. V lost 6 bases to trimming and J lost 4 bases, with 10 bases between them. As DNA, the CDR3 is TGTGCCAGCAGCGAGCGATCTAATCAGCCCCAGCATTTT. Its translation: CASSERSNQPQHF.

V and J are TRBV2 and TRBJ2-7; D perhaps matches TRBD1 (6 bases). This CDR3 has 13 amino acids. Per the germline V gene, CDR1 is SNHLY and CDR2 is FYNNEI. The ends were cut back, 4 bases at V and 6 bases at J, with 13 bases in the middle. Here the CDR3 DNA reads TGTGCCAGCAGTGGGAATGTAGGGGGCGAGCAGTACTTC. It is translated as CASSGNVGGEQYF.

A word on this clone: The sample carries other DNA sequences with the same CDR3. The chain is built from TRBV7-2 and TRBJ2-7; D is uncertain. The CDR3 length is 12 residues. Trimming removed 2 bases from V and 2 bases from J, with 4 bases in between. Per the germline V gene, CDR1 is SGHTA and CDR2 is FQGNSA. CDR3 DNA sequence: TGTGCCAGCAGCTTAAGCCCCTACGAGCAGTACTTC. Translated: CASSLSPYEQYF.

This clone appeared a few times. This sequence joins TRBV5-4 and TRBJ2-1; perhaps TRBD2 as D (6 bases). The V gene's germline CDR1 is SGHNT and CDR2 YYREEE (reference sequence). This CDR3 has 13 amino acids. V was trimmed by 0 bases and J by 7 bases, leaving 8 bases between them. Here the CDR3 reads CASSLAGTNEQFF. CDR3 DNA: TGTGCCAGCAGCTTGGCAGGGACTAATGAGCAGTTCTTC.

The rearrangement joins TRBV30 to TRBJ2-3; TRBD1 matches at 10 bases. V lost 0 bases, J lost 4 bases, and 7 bases stayed unmatched. Germline CDR1 GTSNPN, CDR2 SVGIG (reference sequence). This CDR3 contains 16 residues. The CDR3: CAWSVRDRGSADTQYF. CDR3 bases: TGTGCCTGGAGTGTCCGGGACAGGGGTTCTGCAGATACGCAGTATTTT.

In its sample, this clone was seen a few times. The CDR3 sequence: CASSPLEGGGYQAFF. CDR3 DNA sequence: TGCGCCAGCAGCCCCTTGGAGGGTGGGGGTTATCAAGCTTTCTTT. The chain has TRBV5-1 and TRBJ1-1, with D perhaps TRBD1 (5 bases). V dropped 4 bases and J dropped 9 bases, with 22 bases sitting between them. CDR1 and CDR2 from the germline V gene are SGHRS and YFSETQ. This CDR3 region has 15 residues.

The chain combines TRBV14 with TRBJ1-2; no clear D. The CDR3 runs 14 residues. V was cut by 2 bases and J by 4 bases, with 11 bases left in between. Germline loops: CDR1 SGHDN, CDR2 FVKESK. Here the CDR3 reads CASSQSGVLYGYTF. CDR3 sequence (DNA): TGTGCCAGCAGCCAATCCGGGGTACTCTATGGCTACACCTTC.

The rearrangement links TRBV28 to TRBJ2-3; D call uncertain. The germline V gene has CDR1 MDHEN and CDR2 SYDVKM. Trimming cost V 6 bases and J 5 bases, with 12 bases left between them. This CDR3 contains 13 residues. The CDR3 DNA sequence: TGTGCCAGCAGGCTAAACCTCCAAGATACGCAGTATTTT. Translation gives CASRLNLQDTQYF.

The gene calls are TRBV5-6 and TRBJ2-2; D uncertain. V lost 4 bases to trimming and J lost 2 bases, with 12 bases between them. Germline V gene lookup returns CDR1 SGHDT and CDR2 YYEEEE. The CDR3 is 15 amino acids. CDR3 sequence: CASSPLGGNTGELFF. In DNA form, the CDR3 reads TGTGCCAGCAGCCCCCTCGGCGGTAACACCGGGGAGCTGTTTTTT.

CDR3 nucleotides: TGTGCCAGCAGCGTAGACTATAGGACTAGCGGGAGGACCGGGGAGCTGTTTTTT. The encoded protein is CASSVDYRTSGRTGELFF. The genes are TRBV9 and TRBJ2-2; the match to TRBD2 covers 14 bases. After removal of 0 bases from V and 5 bases from J, the junction contained 6 bases not matched to a gene. Germline CDR1 reads SGDLS; CDR2 reads YYNGEE. This CDR3 is 18 amino acids long.

The J gene is TRBJ2-3, the V gene TRBV5-1; D perhaps matches TRBD1 (7 bases). Looked up from germline, CDR1 is SGHRS and CDR2 is YFSETQ. V dropped 5 bases and J dropped 2 bases, with 12 bases sitting between them. CDR3 length: 14 amino acids. Written as DNA, the CDR3 is TGCGCCAGCAGGGAGGGGGCCATCACAGATACGCAGTATTTT. It is translated as CASREGAITDTQYF.

V is TRBV29-1 and J is TRBJ1-2; D gene ambiguous. V lost 5 bases, J lost 3 bases, and 16 bases lay in between. Looked up from germline, CDR1 is SQVTM and CDR2 is ANQGSEA. This CDR3 contains 14 residues. The CDR3 spells CSVWAGSRDYGYTF. CDR3 DNA: TGCAGCGTTTGGGCGGGGTCCCGGGACTATGGCTACACCTTC.

This clone was detected only a few times. J is TRBJ2-1 and V is TRBV7-9; 7 bases agree with TRBD1. Germline lookup yields CDR1 SEHNR and CDR2 FQNEAQ (reference sequence). After removal of 7 bases from V and 3 bases from J, the junction contained 3 bases not matched to a gene. The CDR3 is 13 residues long. CDR3 sequence: CASMGTVYNEQFF. CDR3 nucleotide sequence: TGTGCCAGCATGGGGACAGTCTACAATGAGCAGTTCTTC.

J is TRBJ2-1 and V is TRBV6-1, with 7 bases that match TRBD2. With 6 bases clipped from V and 5 bases from J, the junction kept 10 bases outside the gene matches. The CDR3 has 15 residues. CDR1 and CDR2 from the germline V gene are MNHNS and SASEGT. The CDR3 DNA sequence: TGTGCCAGCAGGGACTTTGGGACTACGAACAATGAGCAGTTCTTC. Translating it yields CASRDFGTTNNEQFF.

This chain links TRBV4-1 with TRBJ2-7; possibly TRBD2 for D (7 bases). CDR1 MGHRA and CDR2 YSYEKL come from the germline V gene. The V and J ends lost 0 bases and 3 bases respectively, with 21 bases between them. CDR3 length equals 18 residues. The CDR3 protein is CASSQERGGLGLNYEQYF. The CDR3 DNA reads TGCGCCAGCAGCCAAGAAAGGGGGGGGCTCGGACTGAACTACGAGCAGTACTTC.

This chain joins TRBV4-1 and TRBJ1-5; D may be TRBD1 (5 bases). Trimming took 0 bases from V and 5 from J, leaving 14 bases between them. There are 16 residues in the CDR3. The germline gives CDR1 MGHRA, CDR2 YSYEKL. CDR3 in amino acids: CASSQDLGASYQPQHF. The CDR3 coding sequence is TGCGCCAGCAGCCAAGATCTAGGGGCTTCATATCAGCCCCAGCATTTT.

V is TRBV6-1 and J is TRBJ2-7; TRBD2 agrees at 9 bases. This CDR3 spans 14 amino acids. CDR1 and CDR2 from the germline V gene are MNHNS and SASEGT. Trimming took 5 bases from V and 0 from J; bases not matched to a gene: 2. The CDR3 loop is CASSRGLASYEQYF. Written as DNA, the CDR3 is TGTGCCAGCAGTAGGGGACTAGCCTCCTACGAGCAGTACTTC.